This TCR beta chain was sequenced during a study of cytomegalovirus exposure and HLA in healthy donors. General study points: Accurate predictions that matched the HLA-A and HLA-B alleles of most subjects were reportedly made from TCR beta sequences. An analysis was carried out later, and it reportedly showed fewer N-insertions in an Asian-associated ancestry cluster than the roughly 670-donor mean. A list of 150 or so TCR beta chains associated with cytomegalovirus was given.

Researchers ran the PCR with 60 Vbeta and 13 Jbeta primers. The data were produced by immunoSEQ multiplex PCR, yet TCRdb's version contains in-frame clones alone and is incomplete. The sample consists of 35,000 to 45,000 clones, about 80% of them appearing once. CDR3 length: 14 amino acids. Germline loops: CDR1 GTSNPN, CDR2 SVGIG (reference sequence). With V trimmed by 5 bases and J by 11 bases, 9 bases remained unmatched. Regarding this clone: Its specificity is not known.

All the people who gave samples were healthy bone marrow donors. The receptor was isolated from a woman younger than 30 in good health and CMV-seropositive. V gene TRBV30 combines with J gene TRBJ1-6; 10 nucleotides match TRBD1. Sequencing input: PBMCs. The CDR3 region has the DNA TGTGCCTGGTCCCGGGACAGGGGTCCCCCACCCCTCCACTTT. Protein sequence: CAWSRDRGPPPLHF.